These T cell receptor beta chains were read from a single sample in a study of vaccination effects on CD4 cells after COVID-19. Their target antigens are unknown. Using immunoSEQ multiplex PCR, the repertoire was profiled, and TCRdb retains in-frame clones only, with some absent. The sample holds some 56,000 clones; 75% to 85% are singletons and the top ten take roughly 6%. The material was CD4+ T cells from PBMCs cultured with HIV peptides, obtained before COVID-19 vaccination. The receptors stem from a human donor who had a prior SARS-CoV-2 infection. Each CDR3 is given with its conserved first and last residue. The order of the fields is V gene, CDR3 protein.

v_call: TRBV11-3
cdr3_aa: CASSLMSDTQYF

v_call: TRBV5-8
cdr3_aa: CASSHKRRGNYGYTF

v_call: TRBV7-3
cdr3_aa: CASSPTGLQETQYF

v_call: TRBV18
cdr3_aa: CASSPQVTTNEKLFF

v_call: TRBV7-3
cdr3_aa: CASSPPPNHSEQFF

v_call: TRBV7-2
cdr3_aa: CASSSRIRQFIIDTEAFF

v_call: TRBV6-5
cdr3_aa: CASNPAGGTYNEQFF

v_call: TRBV13
cdr3_aa: CASSLRGNQPQHF

v_call: TRBV30
cdr3_aa: CAWVRGTYQETQYF

v_call: TRBV19
cdr3_aa: CASSMEARGRIQYF

v_call: TRBV7-7
cdr3_aa: CASSLTGRGAGEQFF

v_call: TRBV9
cdr3_aa: CASSVPGAGANVLTF

v_call: TRBV6-1
cdr3_aa: CASSEAPHTDTQYF

v_call: TRBV6-1
cdr3_aa: CASSATPPSSYNSPLHF

v_call: TRBV5-1
cdr3_aa: CASSLGSSGGYEQYF

v_call: TRBV19
cdr3_aa: CASSGVWGNYGYTF

v_call: TRBV11-3
cdr3_aa: CASSLAGGSMAAQYF

v_call: TRBV28
cdr3_aa: CASSFQGSGRWEQYF

v_call: TRBV7-2
cdr3_aa: CASSLVGVSGGPGTDTQYF

v_call: TRBV7-3
cdr3_aa: CASSLRPGAPDTQYF

v_call: TRBV6-2/TRBV6-3
cdr3_aa: CASSQYNEQFF

v_call: TRBV30
cdr3_aa: CAWSVSNNSPLHF

v_call: TRBV15
cdr3_aa: CATSYAGRGTGELFF

v_call: TRBV3-1/TRBV3-2
cdr3_aa: CASSRGVGDYNEQFF

v_call: TRBV7-9
cdr3_aa: CASSWIGGGSFYNEQFF